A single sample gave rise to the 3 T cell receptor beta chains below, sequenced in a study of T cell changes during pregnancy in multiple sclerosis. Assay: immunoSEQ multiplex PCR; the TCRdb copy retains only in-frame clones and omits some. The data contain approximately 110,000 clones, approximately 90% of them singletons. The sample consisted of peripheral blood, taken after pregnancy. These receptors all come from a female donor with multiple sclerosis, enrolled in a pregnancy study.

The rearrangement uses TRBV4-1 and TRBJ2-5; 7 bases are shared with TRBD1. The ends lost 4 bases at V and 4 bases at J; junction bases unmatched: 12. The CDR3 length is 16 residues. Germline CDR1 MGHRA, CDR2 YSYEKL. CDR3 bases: TGCGCCAGCAGCCCAAAGGGTGAGGGGGCGGGAGAGACCCAGTACTTC. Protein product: CASSPKGEGAGETQYF.

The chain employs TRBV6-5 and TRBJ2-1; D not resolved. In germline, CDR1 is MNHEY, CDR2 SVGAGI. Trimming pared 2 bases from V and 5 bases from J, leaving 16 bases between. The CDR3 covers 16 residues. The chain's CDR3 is CASSYVRLSDNNEQFF. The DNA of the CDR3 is TGTGCCAGCAGTTACGTCCGCCTAAGTGATAACAATGAGCAGTTCTTC.

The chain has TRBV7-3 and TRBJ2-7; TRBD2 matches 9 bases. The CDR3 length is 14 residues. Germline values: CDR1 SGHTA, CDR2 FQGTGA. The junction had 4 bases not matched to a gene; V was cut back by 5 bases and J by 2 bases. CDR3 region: CASSRGGGTYEQYF. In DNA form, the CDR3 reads TGTGCCAGCAGCCGCGGGGGGGGGACCTACGAGCAGTACTTC.